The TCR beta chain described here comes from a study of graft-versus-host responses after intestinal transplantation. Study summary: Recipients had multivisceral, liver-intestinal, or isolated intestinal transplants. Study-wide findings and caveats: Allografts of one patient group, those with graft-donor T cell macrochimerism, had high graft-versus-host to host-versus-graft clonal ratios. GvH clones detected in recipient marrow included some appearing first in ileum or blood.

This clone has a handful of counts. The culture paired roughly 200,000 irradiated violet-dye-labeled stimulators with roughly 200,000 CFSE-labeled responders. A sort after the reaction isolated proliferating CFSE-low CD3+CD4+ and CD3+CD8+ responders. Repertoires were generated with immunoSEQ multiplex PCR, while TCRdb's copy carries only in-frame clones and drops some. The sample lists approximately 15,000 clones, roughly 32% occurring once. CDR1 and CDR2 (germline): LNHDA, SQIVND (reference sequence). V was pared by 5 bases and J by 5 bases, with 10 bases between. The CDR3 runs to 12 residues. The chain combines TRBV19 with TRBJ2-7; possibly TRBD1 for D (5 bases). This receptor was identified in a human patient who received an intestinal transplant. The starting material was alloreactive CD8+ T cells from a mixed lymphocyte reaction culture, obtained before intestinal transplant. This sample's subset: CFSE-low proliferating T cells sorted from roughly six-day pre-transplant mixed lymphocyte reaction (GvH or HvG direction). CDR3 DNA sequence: TGTGCCAGTAGTCCGCAGGGTCACGAGCAGTACTTC. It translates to CASSPQGHEQYF.